The entry below gives a single TCR beta chain sequence along with its context. This table comes from immunoSEQ multiplex PCR, and its TCRdb copy is limited to in-frame clones, with some not included. The data contain 220,000 or so clones, approximately 83% of them singletons. Trimming took off 5 bases at V and 1 base at J, with 6 bases between the two ends. The germline V gene has CDR1 MNHEY and CDR2 SMNVEV (reference sequence). The CDR3 has 13 amino acids. This entry is derived from a study of blood T cell repertoires in COVID-19. Sequenced: peripheral blood. The chain links TRBV27 to TRBJ2-4, with D tentatively TRBD2 (5 bases). This TCR was recovered from a woman aged 25-40 years who had recovered from COVID-19. CDR3 coding DNA: TGTGCCAGCAGTGAGCGGGCCAAAAACATTCAGTACTTC. Its translation is CASSERAKNIQYF.